In this sample, the clone carrying this T cell receptor (beta chain) turned up a few times. Its antigen is as yet unknown. The germline V and J ends were trimmed by 4 bases and 2 bases, with 17 bases remaining between them. The CDR3 is 16 residues long. Germline CDR1 reads SGHRS; CDR2 reads YFSETQ. This record comes from a study of cytomegalovirus exposure and HLA in healthy donors. About the study: Out of about 180 million T cells, an earlier analysis found about 120 million unique TCR beta sequences in total. Overall study results and limits: The authors later found TCR association rates varying by HLA locus, with DRB1 most and HLA-C fewest.

The PCR had 60 Vbeta and 13 Jbeta primers. The data were produced by immunoSEQ multiplex PCR, yet TCRdb's version contains in-frame clones alone and is incomplete. The sample consists of around 160,000 clones, around 75% of them appearing once. This TCR was recovered from a woman aged 18-29 years in good health and CMV-seronegative. Sequencing was done on a sample of PBMCs. This chain links TRBV5-1 with TRBJ2-3, with D perhaps matching TRBD1 (6 bases). The CDR3 DNA sequence: TGCGCCAGCAGCCTCCGAGGGGGAGACCTCACAGATACGCAGTATTTT. Translating it yields CASSLRGGDLTDTQYF. The full variable domain, its missing parts supplied by reference TRBV5-1 and TRBJ2-3, is KAGVTQTPRYLIKTRGQQVTLSCSPISGHRSVSWYQQTPGQGLQFLFEYFSETQRNKGNFPGRFSGRQFSNSRSEMNVSTLELGDSALYLCASSLRGGDLTDTQYFGPGTRLTVL.